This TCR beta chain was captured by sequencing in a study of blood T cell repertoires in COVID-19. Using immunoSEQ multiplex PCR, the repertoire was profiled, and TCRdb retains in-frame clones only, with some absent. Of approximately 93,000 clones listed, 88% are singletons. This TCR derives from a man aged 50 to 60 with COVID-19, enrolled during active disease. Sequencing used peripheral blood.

DNA of the CDR3: TGTGCCAGCAGCAAAGAGACAGGGAGAGGTGAAAAACTGTTTTTT. Translation: CASSKETGRGEKLFF. The chain couples TRBV5-4 to TRBJ1-4; 7 nucleotides align to TRBD1. The V gene's germline CDR1 is SGHNT and CDR2 YYREEE (reference sequence). This CDR3 spans 15 amino acids. V was pared by 4 bases and J by 7 bases, with 10 bases of the junction left unmatched.